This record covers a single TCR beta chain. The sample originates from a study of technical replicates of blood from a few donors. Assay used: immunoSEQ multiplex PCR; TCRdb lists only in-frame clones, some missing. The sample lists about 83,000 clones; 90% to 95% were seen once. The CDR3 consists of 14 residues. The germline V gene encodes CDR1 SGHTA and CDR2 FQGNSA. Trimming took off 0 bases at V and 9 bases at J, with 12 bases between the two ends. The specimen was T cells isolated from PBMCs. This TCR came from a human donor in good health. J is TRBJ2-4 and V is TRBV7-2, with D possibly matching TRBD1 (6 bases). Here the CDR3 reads CASSLADRWSIQYF. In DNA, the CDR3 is TGTGCCAGCAGCTTAGCTGACAGGTGGAGCATTCAGTACTTC.